This TCR beta chain was profiled in a study of response to subunit inactivated influenza vaccine. Study conclusions and caveats: Each seasonal influenza vaccination, the authors suggested, recruits few new T cells.

One entry per CDR3 protein, called by TCRdb with MiXCR from the RT-PCR reads. Here the sample spans some 300,000 distinct CDR3 sequences, roughly 22% being singletons. Germline V gives CDR1 DFQATT, CDR2 SNEGSKA (reference sequence). This CDR3 is built from 14 residues. V was clipped by 6 bases and J by 4 bases; unmatched bases: 5. The table lists this clonotype with a few counts. Its antigen is undetermined. The chain couples TRBV20-1 to TRBJ2-3; 12 nucleotides agree with TRBD2. This clonotype was obtained from a man aged 50 to 69 who received an inactivated influenza vaccine. This sample comprised PBMCs from blood, obtained approximately 20 months after vaccination. The DNA for the CDR3 is TGCAGTGCCACTCTAGCGGGAGGGCCAGATACGCAGTATTTT. Protein product: CSATLAGGPDTQYF.